The T cell receptor (beta chain) under discussion was sequenced for a study of neoadjuvant nivolumab and ipilimumab in lung cancer. Study-level points and caveats: A small number of samples were TCR sequenced. Only two of four nivolumab-treated tumors gained richness and clonality by surgery.

TCRdb keeps only in-frame clones here, not all; method: immunoSEQ multiplex PCR. The sample consists of 25,000 to 30,000 clones, roughly 80% of them appearing once. In regard to this clone: Its antigen is unknown.

Trimming pared 5 bases from V and 8 bases from J, leaving 15 bases between. Germline CDR1 and CDR2: SEHNR and FQNEAQ (reference sequence). This CDR3 is built from 14 residues. This chain joins TRBV7-9 and TRBJ1-4; D is uncertain. The TCR was taken from an adult with non-small cell lung cancer. The input for sequencing was tumor tissue, taken after neoadjuvant nivolumab, alone or with ipilimumab, at or shortly before surgery. CDR3 nucleotide sequence: TGTGCCAGCAGCCCTCGGACGGGAGGGGAAAAACTGTTTTTT. As protein: CASSPRTGGEKLFF.